This T cell receptor beta chain was obtained from a study of blood T cell repertoires in COVID-19. Study details: Italy, Spain and the United States were the sources of the convalescent and acute COVID-19 samples. T cells, B-cell-depleted T cells, or PBMCs supplied cDNA or gDNA.

Under the authors' procedure: Estimated nucleated cell counts came from reference gene primer amplification. Sequencing was performed with immunoSEQ multiplex PCR; in TCRdb, only in-frame clones are kept and a portion is missing. V, J and clone size were drawn from that table, and D and trimming were deduced from the DNA. Seen here are 80,000 to 100,000 clones, about 80% observed once, and the top ten hold roughly 19%. Germline assignment: CDR1 SGHRS and CDR2 YFSETQ. This CDR3 is 14 amino acids long. V shed 0 bases and J shed 5 bases, with 11 bases lying between them. The chain is built from TRBV5-1 and TRBJ1-1; the D is unclear. The sequence was collected from a human donor in a cohort sampled during active COVID-19. The sequenced material came from peripheral blood. The CDR3 DNA sequence: TGCGCCAGCAGCTTGGGCAGGTTGTCGACTGAAGCTTTCTTT. It encodes CASSLGRLSTEAFF.